Presented here are 18 T cell receptor beta chains from one specimen sequenced in a study of vaccination and CD4 T cells after COVID-19. With the Oncomine TCR Beta short-read assay, DNA from cultured CD4+ T cells was sequenced. TCRdb re-derived calls from the PCR reads in MiXCR, one entry per CDR3 protein. The sample records some 4,000 distinct CDR3 sequences, 15% to 20% being singletons. These receptors lack a known antigen. As for treatment: approximately nine-day PBMC culture with coronavirus spike peptide pools or control peptides (ViraFEST assay). The sample comprised CD4+ T cells from blood, cultured in vitro. Receptors originate from a human donor who had recovered from COVID-19.

By proportion, this clonotype is medium-sized (0.01 to 0.1%). The chain carries TRBV6-1 and TRBJ1-6; 9 bases line up with TRBD1. The germline V gene has CDR1 MNHNS and CDR2 SASEGT. J was trimmed by 1 base and V by 6 bases; bases with no gene match: 4. The CDR3 is 16 residues long. CDR3 DNA sequence: TGTGCCAGCAGCTCCGGGACAGGGTCCTATAATTCACCCCTCCACTTT. Amino acids: CASSSGTGSYNSPLHF.

The rearrangement joins TRBV27 to TRBJ2-5; D not resolved. The CDR3 covers 13 residues. CDR1 is MNHEY and CDR2 is SMNVEV in the germline V gene (reference sequence). Trimming removed 5 bases at V and 3 bases at J, with 10 bases between. The CDR3 is CASSRIPKETQYF. The CDR3 coding sequence is TGTGCCAGCAGTCGAATACCTAAAGAGACCCAGTACTTC.

This clonotype showed up just a few times. The chain carries TRBV5-1 and TRBJ2-2; D could derive from TRBD1 or TRBD2 (6 bases each). This CDR3 is 16 amino acids long. Germline V CDR1 and CDR2: SGHRS, YFSETQ. The V end lost 4 bases, the J end lost 1 base, and 14 bases lay between the germline ends. DNA for the CDR3: TGCGCCAGCAGCCCTCTGGAGGGGGTGAACACCGGGGAGCTGTTTTTT. Translation gives CASSPLEGVNTGELFF.

This rearrangement joins TRBV5-6 to TRBJ2-5; TRBD1 aligns across 7 bases. The CDR3 runs 14 residues. The V gene's germline CDR1 is SGHDT and CDR2 YYEEEE. Losses at the gene ends were 4 bases for V and 8 bases for J; bases not matched to a gene: 11. In DNA, the CDR3 is TGTGCCAGCAGCAGTGGACAATACAGGGGAACCCAGTACTTC. Amino acid sequence: CASSSGQYRGTQYF.

This clonotype is deemed large. The chain links TRBV24-1 to TRBJ1-4, with a possible D match to TRBD1 (6 bases). Trimming pared 8 bases from V and 5 bases from J, leaving 20 bases between. CDR1 and CDR2 from the germline V gene are KGHDR and SFDVKD. The CDR3 is 16 residues long. The CDR3 DNA is TGTGCCACCAACATGTCCGTACGGACAGCGAATGAAAAACTGTTTTTT. This sequence encodes CATNMSVRTANEKLFF.

The rearrangement joins TRBV18 to TRBJ1-1, with D perhaps TRBD1 (5 bases). Looked up from germline, CDR1 is KGHSH and CDR2 is LQKENI. This CDR3 spans 14 amino acids. The V end lost 4 bases, the J end lost 1 base, and 10 bases lay between the germline ends. CDR3 amino acids: CASSLGRGNTEAFF. CDR3 nucleotide sequence: TGTGCCAGCTCACTGGGAAGGGGGAACACTGAAGCTTTCTTT.

The V gene is TRBV12-3 or TRBV12-4, the J gene TRBJ1-2, with a weak D call TRBD1 (6 bases). The CDR3 covers 15 residues. V was pared by 6 bases and J by 2 bases, with 16 bases between. CDR3 residues: CASSRLLQGNYGYTF. CDR3 in DNA: TGTGCCAGCAGCAGACTCCTCCAGGGGAACTATGGCTACACCTTC.

As concerns this clonotype: This could be a read error, since a much larger clone is one nucleotide away. The gene calls are TRBV2 and TRBJ1-5; tentative D call: TRBD1 (6 bases). Germline lookup yields CDR1 SNHLY and CDR2 FYNNEI. The CDR3 loop spans 14 amino acids. V gave up 5 bases and J gave up 11 bases, with 19 bases separating them. The CDR3 DNA follows: TGTGCCAGCAGTAAGGCAGGGGTGGGATCGGCCCAGCATTTT. Translating gives CASSKAGVGSAQHF.

By its share, this clonotype is large. In DNA form, the CDR3 reads TGTGCCTGGAGTGGAGGGGCAGGGAGACGGGACACTGAAGCTTTCTTT. It specifies CAWSGGAGRRDTEAFF. The chain uses TRBV30 and TRBJ1-1; D might be TRBD1 (5 bases). This CDR3 has 16 residues. Trimming cost V 1 base and J 3 bases, with 18 bases left between them. Germline-derived CDR1 and CDR2 are GTSNPN and SVGIG (reference sequence).

By its share, this clonotype is medium-sized (0.01 to 0.1%). This chain's CDR3 is CSARDRGAETRGYTF. The CDR3, as DNA: TGCAGTGCTAGAGATAGAGGCGCCGAGACCAGGGGCTACACCTTC. The chain employs TRBV20-1 and TRBJ1-2; D is uncertain. Germline V gives CDR1 DFQATT, CDR2 SNEGSKA (reference sequence). The CDR3 is made up of 15 amino acids. With 0 bases removed from V and 8 bases from J, the gap between germline ends came to 19 bases.

The chain combines TRBV29-1 with TRBJ2-5; maybe TRBD1 (6 bases). Trimming took off 5 bases at V and 9 bases at J, with 16 bases between the two ends. Germline V gene data show CDR1 as SQVTM and CDR2 as ANQGSEA. The CDR3 length is 12 residues. CDR3 in DNA: TGCAGCGTTTTAATCAGGGGCAGGCCCCAGTACTTC. Translating it yields CSVLIRGRPQYF.

V is TRBV2 and J is TRBJ1-3; 9 bases line up with TRBD1. Germline V gene lookup returns CDR1 SNHLY and CDR2 FYNNEI. The CDR3 spans 16 residues. The junction had 5 bases not matched to a gene; V was cut back by 5 bases and J by 0 bases. The CDR3 DNA reads as TGTGCCAGCAGTTTCGGACAGGGGAACTCTGGAAACACCATATATTTT. It translates to CASSFGQGNSGNTIYF. Filled out from reference TRBV2 and TRBJ1-3, the complete variable domain reads EPEVTQTPSHQVTQMGQEVILRCVPISNHLYFYWYRQILGQKVEFLVSFYNNEISEKSEIFDDQFSVERPDGSNFTLKIRSTKLEDSAMYFCASSFGQGNSGNTIYFGEGSWLTVV.

This clonotype was observed a handful of times. This rearrangement joins TRBV12-3 or TRBV12-4 to TRBJ1-5; no firm D call. Deletions cut 6 bases from V and 2 bases from J, with 11 bases between. The CDR3 spans 14 residues. The CDR3 loop is CASRWTGGNQPQHF. CDR3 in DNA: TGTGCCAGCAGGTGGACCGGGGGCAATCAGCCCCAGCATTTT.

This clonotype is termed medium-sized (0.01 to 0.1%). The chain has TRBV5-4 and TRBJ2-1; 7 nucleotides align to TRBD2. Germline lookup yields CDR1 SGHNT and CDR2 YYREEE (reference sequence). Trimming at V came to 0 bases and at J to 3 bases, leaving 3 bases not matched to a gene. The CDR3 consists of 15 residues. In nucleotides, the CDR3 is TGTGCCAGCAGCTTGGGGGAGGGCTACTACAATGAGCAGTTCTTC. Translation: CASSLGEGYYNEQFF.

This clonotype was seen a handful of times. The chain employs TRBV7-8 and TRBJ1-4; maybe TRBD1 (6 bases). This CDR3 spans 14 amino acids. V was trimmed by 5 bases and J by 12 bases, leaving 19 bases between them. Germline CDR1 SGHVS, CDR2 FQNEAQ. CDR3 DNA: TGTGCCAGCAGCAAGGGACATTCCCCGGGGGAACTGTTTTTT. Translation gives CASSKGHSPGELFF.

Only a few counts were recorded for this clonotype. The chain recombines TRBV9 with TRBJ2-3, with D maybe TRBD1 (5 bases). V was cut by 0 bases and J by 5 bases, with 13 bases left in between. From germline, CDR1 is SGDLS and CDR2 YYNGEE. The CDR3 totals 15 residues. The CDR3 region has the DNA TGTGCCAGCAGCGTAGACACAGACAGAGGAGATACGCAGTATTTT. Its protein product is CASSVDTDRGDTQYF.

This clonotype was detected only a few times. The rearrangement uses TRBV15 and TRBJ2-3; 10 bases align to TRBD2. The CDR3 contains 17 residues. Germline V gene sequence: CDR1 LNHNV, CDR2 YYDKDF (reference sequence). V was clipped by 2 bases and J by 0 bases; unmatched bases: 5. The CDR3 spells CATSRKRGGSSTDTQYF. The CDR3 nucleotides are TGTGCCACCAGCAGAAAGCGGGGGGGCTCTAGCACAGATACGCAGTATTTT. Filled out from reference TRBV15 and TRBJ2-3, the complete variable domain reads DAMVIQNPRYQVTQFGKPVTLSCSQTLNHNVMYWYQQKSSQAPKLLFHYYDKDFNNEADTPDNFQSRRPNTSFCFLDIRSPGLGDTAMYLCATSRKRGGSSTDTQYFGPGTRLTVL.

Judged by abundance, this clonotype is medium-sized (0.01 to 0.1%). The J gene is TRBJ1-3, the V gene TRBV20-1, with D hard to call. V lost 0 bases and J lost 1, with 1 base in between. The CDR3 runs 12 residues. Looked up from germline, CDR1 is DFQATT and CDR2 is SNEGSKA (reference sequence). CDR3 loop: CSARESGNTIYF. The DNA of the CDR3 is TGCAGTGCTAGAGAATCTGGAAACACCATATATTTT.